This T cell receptor (beta chain) was captured by sequencing in a study of regulatory T cells in long-lasting Graves disease. Study overall: Antithyroid drug use was under 3 months in newly diagnosed Graves' patients.

Time point in this sample: newly diagnosed GD, antithyroid drugs for less than 3 months. The authors made the TCR library using RNA they extracted from PBMCs. The study, taken as a whole, reports: When disease was persistent, TRBV28, TRBJ1-2 and TRBJ2-5 were the favored segments. A reduction in accuracy may have resulted from the small sample size.

Assembly of TCR beta libraries relied on iRepertoire HTBI primers together with Arm-PCR of CDR3 regions. MiXCR was run by TCRdb on the multiplex PCR reads, yielding one entry per CDR3 protein. The sample has around 420,000 distinct CDR3 sequences, less than 20% seen once. Many counts were recorded for this clonotype. Its specificity is unknown. V gave up 10 bases and J gave up 7 bases; unmatched junction bases: 14. Looked up from germline, CDR1 is MNHEY and CDR2 is SMNVEV (reference sequence). This CDR3 region has 16 residues. The sequence derives from a female donor with Graves disease. The chain couples TRBV27 to TRBJ2-1, with 12 bases identical to TRBD2. The specimen was peripheral blood mononuclear cells (PBMCs), collected at new diagnosis, from a patient treated with antithyroid drugs. In DNA, the CDR3 is TGTGCCACCAGGATTTTGCTAGCGGGGGGGCAGAATGAGCAGTTCTTC. Protein: CATRILLAGGQNEQFF.